This TCR beta chain was sequenced in a study of response to subunit inactivated influenza vaccine. TCRdb recomputed calls from the RT-PCR reads with MiXCR, one row per CDR3 protein. The sample carries about 540,000 distinct CDR3 sequences, less than 25% recorded once. This clonotype was detected a few times. From germline, CDR1 is DFQATT and CDR2 SNEGSKA (reference sequence). V shed 3 bases, J shed 1 base, and the junction held 8 bases outside the gene matches. This CDR3 region has 16 residues. The sample was also linked to a second study, of T cells expressing NK-cell markers. That work adds: The authors generated TCR beta cDNA through 5'RACE template switching with UMIs. Eight donors were sequenced, seven testing HCMV-seropositive and one testing seronegative. In 5 to 7 donors, dominant CD3+CD56+NKG2C+ clones formed 1.0-7.0% of CD8+ cells.

This rearrangement joins TRBV20-1 to TRBJ2-1; 8 bases match TRBD2. This receptor was identified in a man aged 50-59 years who received an inactivated influenza vaccine. Here the sequenced sample was CD4+ T cells sorted from PBMCs, taken 11 to 12 days after vaccination. CDR3 in amino acids: CSARDLAGESYNEQFF. The CDR3 coding sequence is TGCAGTGCTAGGGACCTAGCGGGCGAATCCTACAATGAGCAGTTCTTC.